The 9 T cell receptor beta chains in this list originate from one sample, sequenced in a study of shared clonotypes between healthy human individuals. Method: immunoSEQ multiplex PCR; TCRdb's copy keeps in-frame clones and lacks some. The data contain fewer than 200,000 clones, just under 95% of them singletons. The sample comprised naive CD4+ T cells sorted from blood. Subset described: CD45RA+ positively selected. The receptors shown here come from a woman aged 30 to 39 in good health.

The rearrangement uses TRBV4-1 and TRBJ1-2; D may be TRBD1 (6 bases). The CDR3 loop spans 16 amino acids. Per the germline V gene, CDR1 is MGHRA and CDR2 is YSYEKL. V lost 4 bases to trimming and J lost 2 bases, with 17 bases between them. As DNA, the CDR3 is TGCGCCAGCAGCCCTGGGGGCCAGGGGCCGAACTATGGCTACACCTTC. Encoded protein: CASSPGGQGPNYGYTF.

The V and J genes are TRBV7-9 and TRBJ1-2, with D hard to call. Between the trimmed V and J ends, which lost 1 base and 8 bases, there was a span of 17 bases. Germline values: CDR1 SEHNR, CDR2 FQNEAQ (reference sequence). The CDR3 covers 15 residues. The CDR3 sequence: CASSLGAPQGSGYTF. CDR3 nucleotides: TGTGCCAGCAGCTTAGGAGCTCCGCAAGGATCGGGCTACACCTTC.

This chain links TRBV2 with TRBJ2-7; 12 positions match TRBD2. Germline V lookup: CDR1 SNHLY, CDR2 FYNNEI. CDR3 length: 16 amino acids. Losses at the gene ends were 3 bases for V and 7 bases for J; bases not matched to a gene: 10. In DNA, the CDR3 is TGTGCCAGCAGTGACATAGAACTAGCGGGAGGCAGAGAGCAGTACTTC. Translation: CASSDIELAGGREQYF.

J is TRBJ2-2 and V is TRBV2; 8 bases line up with TRBD1. The CDR3 has 15 amino acids. In germline, CDR1 is SNHLY, CDR2 FYNNEI. Germline trimming cut 6 bases from V and 0 bases from J; bases unmatched to any gene: 3. This chain's CDR3 is CASRRTGTNTGELFF. The CDR3 DNA follows: TGTGCCAGCAGAAGGACAGGGACGAACACCGGGGAGCTGTTTTTT.

V gene TRBV14 combines with J gene TRBJ1-1; no definite D call. The CDR3 extends over 16 amino acids. The germline gives CDR1 SGHDN, CDR2 FVKESK. Trimming cost V 5 bases and J 0 bases, with 16 bases left between them. The CDR3 DNA reads as TGTGCCAGCAGCGCCCGGTGGGGAACCATGAACACTGAAGCTTTCTTT. Its translation: CASSARWGTMNTEAFF.

The chain links TRBV27 to TRBJ2-1; 11 bases line up with TRBD2. CDR3 size: 15 residues. With 8 bases clipped from V and 4 bases from J, the junction kept 7 bases outside the gene matches. Germline CDR1 and CDR2: MNHEY and SMNVEV (reference sequence). CDR3 coding DNA: TGTGCCAGCCCGGAACTAGCGGGAGTGTACAATGAGCAGTTCTTC. Protein: CASPELAGVYNEQFF.

As to this clone: The sample carries other DNA sequences with the same CDR3. This chain uses TRBV18 with TRBJ2-7; D gene unclear. This CDR3 has 13 amino acids. V was shortened by 3 bases and J by 2 bases, with 8 bases between the two germline ends. Germline V gene lookup returns CDR1 KGHSH and CDR2 LQKENI. The CDR3 nucleotides are TGTGCCAGCTCACCGGGCGGAACCTACGAGCAGTACTTC. Translating it yields CASSPGGTYEQYF.

This clone occurred once. This chain uses TRBV28 with TRBJ2-6; 10 bases agree with TRBD1. Per germline, CDR1 MDHEN and CDR2 SYDVKM. With 6 bases clipped from V and 3 bases from J, the junction kept 11 bases outside the gene matches. The CDR3 covers 18 residues. The CDR3 DNA is TGTGCCAGCAGATTCCGGGACAGGGGAATTTATGGGGCCAACGTCCTGACTTTC. Its translation is CASRFRDRGIYGANVLTF.

This sequence joins TRBV19 and TRBJ2-3; the D gene is possibly TRBD1 (6 bases). Trimming pared 4 bases from V and 0 bases from J, leaving 14 bases between. The CDR3 runs to 16 residues. Looked up from germline, CDR1 is LNHDA and CDR2 is SQIVND (reference sequence). CDR3 coding DNA: TGTGCCAGTAGTACAAAACAGGGTTGGAGCACAGATACGCAGTATTTT. This gives the protein CASSTKQGWSTDTQYF. Looking up the rest from reference TRBV19 and TRBJ2-3 gives the full variable domain: DGGITQSPKYLFRKEGQNVTLSCEQNLNHDAMYWYRQDPGQGLRLIYYSQIVNDFQKGDIAEGYSVSREKKESFPLTVTSAQKNPTAFYLCASSTKQGWSTDTQYFGPGTRLTVL.